Each of the 14 T cell receptor beta chains below was sequenced from the same sample in a study of preoperative IRX-2 immunotherapy in early breast cancer (dated by TCRdb to about 2019). Library method: the immunoSEQ multiplex PCR assay. As stored in TCRdb, this immuneACCESS dataset retains in-frame rearrangements with V and J assigned. A fraction of the clones does not appear; measured against another copy, unresolved V genes explain less than half of the discrepancy, and the remainder lacks a known reason. This sample gives about 3,100 clones in total; approximately 62% of them show up just once. About 10% of the sample rests with the top ten. The treatment or condition label, read with the paper, signifies: preoperative locoregional IRX-2 cytokine immunotherapy. This specimen consisted of tumor tissue, obtained before IRX-2 immunotherapy. Source of these receptors: a human donor with breast cancer.

This clone has just a few counts. The chain uses TRBV6-8 and TRBJ2-7, with D maybe TRBD2 (5 bases). Trimming removed 2 bases at V and 4 bases at J, with 15 bases between. CDR3 size: 15 residues. Germline CDR1 MNHGY, CDR2 SAAAGT. Here the CDR3 reads CASSYEYGVTYEQYF. For the CDR3, the DNA is TGTGCCAGCAGTTACGAATACGGGGTAACTTACGAGCAGTACTTC.

There are a few counts of this clone. For the CDR3, the DNA is TGTGCCAGCAGTTACCGTGCAACCTACGAGCAGTACTTC. Translated, it gives CASSYRATYEQYF. The chain joins TRBV6-8 to TRBJ2-7; D uncertain. V lost 2 bases, J lost 2 bases, and 7 bases lay in between. The CDR3 spans 13 residues. Germline assignment: CDR1 MNHGY and CDR2 SAAAGT.

The genes are TRBV29-1 and TRBJ2-3, with 9 bases aligning to TRBD2. CDR3 size: 15 residues. V was clipped by 6 bases and J by 3 bases; unmatched bases: 10. Per germline, CDR1 SQVTM and CDR2 ANQGSEA. This chain's CDR3 is CSVKGSGGPTDTQYF. CDR3 sequence (DNA): TGCAGCGTAAAAGGGAGCGGGGGGCCAACAGATACGCAGTATTTT.

This clone was recorded once. This chain uses TRBV29-1 with TRBJ2-3, with 13 bases aligning to TRBD2. The CDR3 runs to 17 residues. The germline CDR1 and CDR2 sequences are SQVTM and ANQGSEA. V lost 5 bases to trimming and J lost 5 bases; unmatched junction nucleotides: 13. The CDR3 sequence: CSVPLAGGRAGGDTQYF. DNA of the CDR3: TGCAGCGTTCCACTAGCGGGAGGGAGGGCCGGGGGAGATACGCAGTATTTT.

DNA of the CDR3: TGTGCCATCACCGATACAGGGGGGCTGACCTATGAGACCCAGTACTTC. This gives the protein CAITDTGGLTYETQYF. The chain links TRBV6-8 to TRBJ2-5, with 8 bases fitting TRBD1. Trimming cost V 10 bases and J 5 bases; bases outside gene matches: 18. This CDR3 spans 16 amino acids. Germline loops: CDR1 MNHGY, CDR2 SAAAGT.

The rearrangement links TRBV18 to TRBJ2-7; D gene ambiguous. Germline V lookup: CDR1 KGHSH, CDR2 LQKENI. V was cut by 10 bases and J by 0 bases, with 16 bases left in between. The CDR3 runs to 14 residues. CDR3 residues: CATRPTLSSYEQYF. CDR3 DNA sequence: TGTGCCACCCGACCCACGCTTAGCTCCTACGAGCAGTACTTC. Drawing the rest from reference TRBV18 and TRBJ2-7, the complete variable domain is NAGVMQNPRHLVRRRGQEARLRCSPMKGHSHVYWYRQLPEEGLKFMVYLQKENIIDESGMPKERFSAEFPKEGPSILRIQQVVRGDSAAYFCATRPTLSSYEQYFGPGTRLTVT.

The chain has TRBV16 and TRBJ1-2, with D unclear. The CDR3 is made up of 10 amino acids. The V gene's germline CDR1 is KGHSY and CDR2 FQNENV. Trimming took 4 bases from V and 8 from J, leaving 5 bases between them. The CDR3 protein is CASSPGGYTF. Written as DNA, the CDR3 is TGTGCCAGCAGCCCTGGGGGCTACACCTTC.

The CDR3 here is CASRGRGITEQYF. CDR3 in DNA: TGTGCCAGCAGGGGGAGAGGGATTACCGAGCAGTACTTC. This chain links TRBV6-8 with TRBJ2-7, with D perhaps matching TRBD2 (5 bases). The V gene's germline CDR1 is MNHGY and CDR2 SAAAGT. The CDR3 is 13 amino acids. Trimming cost V 6 bases and J 6 bases, with 15 bases left between them.

The rearrangement links TRBV19 to TRBJ2-1, with D perhaps matching TRBD1 (8 bases). The ends were cut back, 0 bases at V and 6 bases at J, with 15 bases in the middle. The CDR3 extends over 16 amino acids. CDR1 is LNHDA and CDR2 is SQIVND in the germline V gene (reference sequence). CDR3 residues: CASSIDRTGGGNEQFF. The CDR3 nucleotides are TGTGCCAGTAGTATAGATCGAACAGGGGGGGGCAATGAGCAGTTCTTC.

This clone was seen more than once but under ten times. This chain uses TRBV14 with TRBJ2-4, with D perhaps given as TRBD1 or TRBD2 (5 bases each). From germline, CDR1 is SGHDN and CDR2 FVKESK. This CDR3 is 14 amino acids long. V lost 1 base to trimming and J lost 6 bases, with 10 bases between them. DNA for the CDR3: TGTGCCAGCAGCCAAGTTTCTGGGGGAAACATTCAGTACTTC. This translates into CASSQVSGGNIQYF.

The chain couples TRBV18 to TRBJ2-7; D gene unclear. V was trimmed by 2 bases and J by 3 bases, leaving 8 bases between them. The CDR3 length is 13 residues. CDR1 is KGHSH and CDR2 is LQKENI in the germline V gene. The CDR3 sequence: CASSPSVDYEQYF. CDR3 nucleotide sequence: TGTGCCAGCTCACCATCGGTGGACTACGAGCAGTACTTC.

The chain employs TRBV6-8 and TRBJ2-4; TRBD2 agrees at 8 bases. Germline V gives CDR1 MNHGY, CDR2 SAAAGT. Trimming took 10 bases from V and 3 from J; bases not matched to a gene: 11. This CDR3 spans 15 amino acids. The CDR3 sequence is CATLSTGGVKNIQYF. The CDR3 DNA reads as TGTGCCACCCTGAGTACGGGGGGGGTCAAAAACATTCAGTACTTC.

The CDR3 spells CAWKRLALTGELFF. CDR3 nucleotides: TGTGCCTGGAAGCGACTAGCCCTCACCGGGGAGCTGTTTTTT. V gene TRBV30 combines with J gene TRBJ2-2; 7 bases line up with TRBD2. V dropped 4 bases and J dropped 4; count of bases not matched to a gene: 6. Looked up from germline, CDR1 is GTSNPN and CDR2 is SVGIG (reference sequence). The CDR3 length is 14 residues.

The chain uses TRBV19 and TRBJ2-2; D call uncertain. CDR3 length: 13 amino acids. V shed 2 bases and J shed 9 bases, with 10 bases lying between them. CDR1 and CDR2 from the germline V gene are LNHDA and SQIVND (reference sequence). The CDR3 here is CASSILGYRELFF. In nucleotides, the CDR3 is TGTGCCAGTAGTATACTCGGGTATAGGGAGCTGTTTTTT.